The rows below give T cell receptor beta chains drawn from one sample of a study of blood T cell repertoires in COVID-19. Method: immunoSEQ multiplex PCR; TCRdb's copy keeps in-frame clones and lacks some. This table holds about 43,000 clones, about 87% found once. Material: peripheral blood. The receptor source for this set is a man aged 60-69 years with active COVID-19. Both conserved end residues are trimmed from each CDR3.

J gene | V gene | CDR3 protein
TRBJ1-5 | TRBV28 | AGGDSLGGQPQH
TRBJ2-1 | TRBV7-2 | ASSVVGSDNEQF
TRBJ2-7 | TRBV19 | ASSIDPSSNEQY
TRBJ2-3 | TRBV24-1 | AVRQEYTDTQY
TRBJ2-3 | TRBV4-3 | ASSQGLDTDTQY
TRBJ1-6 | TRBV7-9 | ASSPDGRWNSPLH
TRBJ2-3 | TRBV3-1/TRBV3-2 | ASSLTRGASTDTQY
TRBJ2-4 | TRBV5-1 | ASEYSQTAKNIQY
TRBJ2-3 | TRBV2 | ASRIAVANTDTQY
TRBJ2-1 | TRBV6-4 | ASSDSIGLAGSAYNEQF
TRBJ2-3 | TRBV10-2 | ASSEPVVLAGVDTQY
TRBJ1-1 | TRBV4-3 | ASSQDEGEEAF
TRBJ2-2 | TRBV14 | ASSQQTTSGELF
TRBJ2-6 | TRBV3-1/TRBV3-2 | ASSQERGSGANVLT
TRBJ2-1 | TRBV30 | AGSQGGNEQF
TRBJ2-1 | TRBV3-1/TRBV3-2 | ASSQGRGNEQF
TRBJ1-5 | TRBV6-6 | ASSYGGSYNQPQH
TRBJ1-4 | TRBV15 | ATSRDSGSTNEKLF
TRBJ1-2 | TRBV9 | ASSKGVGSSSYGYT
TRBJ2-2 | TRBV7-2 | ASSSSGSGTGELF
TRBJ1-6 | TRBV20-1 | SASSGHGSYNSPLH
TRBJ2-1 | TRBV9 | ASSKLAGLNNEQF
TRBJ1-3 | TRBV6-5 | ASSNGQGAGNTIY
TRBJ2-4 | TRBV15 | ATSYGKSTRNIQY
TRBJ1-6 | TRBV5-4 | ASSNLGGGRYNSPLH
TRBJ2-2 | TRBV7-2 | ASSQRTSGSTGELF
TRBJ2-5 | TRBV12-5 | ASAFGQGAVQETQY
TRBJ2-5 | TRBV6-2/TRBV6-3 | ASSGLRSQETQY
TRBJ2-3 | TRBV7-9 | ASSPARDSDTQY
TRBJ2-7 | TRBV7-9 | ASSTRTSGAYEQY
TRBJ2-3 | TRBV10-3 | AISERLDGDTQY
TRBJ1-6 | TRBV6-6 | ASSYWGGESPLH
TRBJ2-4 | TRBV9 | ASSVEGSGSFPRDLAKNIQY
TRBJ2-1 | TRBV11-2 | ASSLAPLQVSSYNEQF
TRBJ1-1 | TRBV5-1 | ASSLVTGTEAF
TRBJ2-7 | TRBV7-2 | ASSWPIAGVAYEQY
TRBJ1-2 | TRBV27 | ASSPDRVLDNYGYT
TRBJ2-7 | TRBV10-2 | ATTIPGVSSEQY
TRBJ1-6 | TRBV20-1 | SASEVAGRSSYNSPLH
TRBJ1-4 | TRBV2 | ASSEAQGGKLF